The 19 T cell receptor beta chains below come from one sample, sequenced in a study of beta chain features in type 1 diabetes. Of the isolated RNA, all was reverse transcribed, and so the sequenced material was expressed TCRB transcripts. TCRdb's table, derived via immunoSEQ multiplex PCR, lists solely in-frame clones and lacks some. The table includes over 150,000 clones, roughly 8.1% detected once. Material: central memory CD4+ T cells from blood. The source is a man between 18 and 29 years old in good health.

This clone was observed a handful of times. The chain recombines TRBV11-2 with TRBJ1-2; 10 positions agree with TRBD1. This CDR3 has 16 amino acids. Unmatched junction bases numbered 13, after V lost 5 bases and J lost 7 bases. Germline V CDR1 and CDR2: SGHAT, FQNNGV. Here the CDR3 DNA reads TGTGCCAGCAGCCCACTCTCCGGGACAGGGGAGGGTGGCTACACCTTC. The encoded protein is CASSPLSGTGEGGYTF. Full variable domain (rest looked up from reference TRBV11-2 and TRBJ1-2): EAGVAQSPRYKIIEKRQSVAFWCNPISGHATLYWYQQILGQGPKLLIQFQNNGVVDDSQLPKDRFSAERLKGVDSTLKIQPAKLEDSAVYLCASSPLSGTGEGGYTFGSGTRLTVV.

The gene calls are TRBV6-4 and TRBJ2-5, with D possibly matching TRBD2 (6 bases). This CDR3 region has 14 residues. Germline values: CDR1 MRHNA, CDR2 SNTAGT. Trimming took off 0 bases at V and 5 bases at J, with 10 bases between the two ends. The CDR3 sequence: CASSDSEGRETQYF. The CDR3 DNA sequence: TGTGCCAGCAGTGACTCGGAGGGCAGGGAGACCCAGTACTTC.

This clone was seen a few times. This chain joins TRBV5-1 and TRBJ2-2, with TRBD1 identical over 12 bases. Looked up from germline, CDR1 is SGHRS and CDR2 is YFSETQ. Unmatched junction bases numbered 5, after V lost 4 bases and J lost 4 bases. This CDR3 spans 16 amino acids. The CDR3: CASSPGQGAGTGELFF. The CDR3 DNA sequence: TGCGCCAGCAGCCCGGGACAGGGGGCTGGCACCGGGGAGCTGTTTTTT.

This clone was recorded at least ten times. The CDR3 loop reads CASSQGSGGATSTDTQYF. The CDR3 DNA follows: TGCGCCAGCAGCCAGGGAAGCGGGGGTGCCACTAGCACAGATACGCAGTATTTT. V is TRBV4-3 and J is TRBJ2-3, with 8 bases identical to TRBD2. The V gene's germline CDR1 is LGHNA and CDR2 YSLEER. The CDR3 totals 18 residues. V lost 3 bases to trimming and J lost 0 bases; unmatched junction nucleotides: 11.

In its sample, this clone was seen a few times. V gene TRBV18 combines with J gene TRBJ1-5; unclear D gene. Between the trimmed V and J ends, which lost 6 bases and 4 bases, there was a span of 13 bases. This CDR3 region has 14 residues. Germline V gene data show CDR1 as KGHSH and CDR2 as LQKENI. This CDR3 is CASSPTSDNQPQHF. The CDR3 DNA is TGTGCCAGCTCCCCCACCTCAGATAATCAGCCCCAGCATTTT.

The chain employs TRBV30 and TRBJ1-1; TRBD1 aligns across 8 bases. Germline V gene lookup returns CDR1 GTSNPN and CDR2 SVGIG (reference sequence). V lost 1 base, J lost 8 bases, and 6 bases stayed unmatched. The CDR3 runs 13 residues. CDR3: CAWSETRTGEAFF. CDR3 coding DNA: TGTGCCTGGAGTGAAACGAGGACAGGGGAAGCTTTCTTT.

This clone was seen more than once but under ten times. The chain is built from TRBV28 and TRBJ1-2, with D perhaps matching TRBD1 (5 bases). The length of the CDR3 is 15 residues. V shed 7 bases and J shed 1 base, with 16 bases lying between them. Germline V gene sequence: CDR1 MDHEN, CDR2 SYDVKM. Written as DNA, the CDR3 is TGTGCCAGCATCGAAGGAATAGGACATAACTATGGCTACACCTTC. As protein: CASIEGIGHNYGYTF.

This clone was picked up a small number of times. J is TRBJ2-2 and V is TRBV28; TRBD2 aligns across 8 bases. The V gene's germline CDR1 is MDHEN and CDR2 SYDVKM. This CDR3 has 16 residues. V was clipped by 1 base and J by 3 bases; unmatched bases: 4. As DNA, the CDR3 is TGTGCCAGCAGTTTATTGGCGGGAGGCCACACCGGGGAGCTGTTTTTT. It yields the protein CASSLLAGGHTGELFF.

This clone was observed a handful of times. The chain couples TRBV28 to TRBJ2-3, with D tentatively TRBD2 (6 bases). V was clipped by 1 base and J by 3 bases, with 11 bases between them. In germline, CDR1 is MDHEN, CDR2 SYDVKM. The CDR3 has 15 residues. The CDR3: CASSLFRGTTDTQYF. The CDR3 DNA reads TGTGCCAGCAGTTTATTTCGCGGGACTACAGATACGCAGTATTTT.

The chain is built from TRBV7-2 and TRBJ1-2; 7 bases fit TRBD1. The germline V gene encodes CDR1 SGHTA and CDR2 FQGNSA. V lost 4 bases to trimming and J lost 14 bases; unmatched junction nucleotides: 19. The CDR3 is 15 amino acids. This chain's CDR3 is CASSSLSQRTGPLTF. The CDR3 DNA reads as TGTGCCAGCAGCTCTCTAAGCCAACGGACAGGACCCCTGACCTTC.

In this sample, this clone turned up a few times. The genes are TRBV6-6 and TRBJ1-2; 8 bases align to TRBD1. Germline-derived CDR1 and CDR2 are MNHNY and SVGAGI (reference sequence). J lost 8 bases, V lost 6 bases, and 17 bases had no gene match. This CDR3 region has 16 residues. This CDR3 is CASSRDRNMVSGGYTF. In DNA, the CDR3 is TGTGCCAGCAGCCGGGACAGGAACATGGTATCCGGCGGCTACACCTTC.

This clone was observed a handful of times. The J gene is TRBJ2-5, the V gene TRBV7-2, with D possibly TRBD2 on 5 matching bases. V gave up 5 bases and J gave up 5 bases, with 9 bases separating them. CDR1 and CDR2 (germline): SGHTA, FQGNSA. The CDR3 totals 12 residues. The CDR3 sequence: CASSRTLETQYF. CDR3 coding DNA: TGTGCCAGCAGCCGGACTTTGGAGACCCAGTACTTC.

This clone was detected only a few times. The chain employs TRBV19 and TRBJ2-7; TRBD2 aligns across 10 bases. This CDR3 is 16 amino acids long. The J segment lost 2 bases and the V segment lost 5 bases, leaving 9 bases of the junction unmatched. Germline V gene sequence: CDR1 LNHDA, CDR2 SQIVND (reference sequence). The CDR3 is CASSPRGAGGAYEQYF. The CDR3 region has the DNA TGTGCCAGTAGTCCCCGGGGAGCGGGGGGGGCCTACGAGCAGTACTTC.

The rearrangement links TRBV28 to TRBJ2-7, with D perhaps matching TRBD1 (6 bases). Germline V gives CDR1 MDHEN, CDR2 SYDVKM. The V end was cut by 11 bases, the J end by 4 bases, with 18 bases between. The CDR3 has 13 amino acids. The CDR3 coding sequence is TGTGCCTCCAGGGGCAGGCCGACTTACGAGCAGTACTTC. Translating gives CASRGRPTYEQYF.

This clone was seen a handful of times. The CDR3 is CAWTGGAGETQYF. CDR3 nucleotide sequence: TGTGCCTGGACCGGGGGGGCAGGGGAGACCCAGTACTTC. The chain carries TRBV30 and TRBJ2-5; 8 bases map to TRBD2. V lost 4 bases and J lost 5; bases outside the gene matches: 6. The CDR3 is 13 residues long. Per the germline V gene, CDR1 is GTSNPN and CDR2 is SVGIG (reference sequence).

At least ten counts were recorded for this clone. The CDR3 reads CASSLLGGKETQYF. As DNA, the CDR3 is TGTGCCAGCAGCTTACTTGGGGGCAAAGAGACCCAGTACTTC. The rearrangement links TRBV7-6 to TRBJ2-5; maybe TRBD1 (6 bases). The germline V gene encodes CDR1 SGHVS and CDR2 FNYEAQ. The CDR3 covers 14 residues. Trimming stripped 2 bases from V and 3 bases from J, with 10 bases between.

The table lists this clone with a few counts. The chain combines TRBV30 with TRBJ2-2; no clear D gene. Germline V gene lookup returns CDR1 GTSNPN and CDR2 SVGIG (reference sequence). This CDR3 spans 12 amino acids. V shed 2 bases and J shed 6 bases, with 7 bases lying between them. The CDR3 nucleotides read TGTGCCTGGAGTCCCCCGTCCGGGGAGCTGTTTTTT. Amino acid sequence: CAWSPPSGELFF. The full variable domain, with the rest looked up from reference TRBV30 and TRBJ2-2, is SQTIHQWPATLVQPVGSPLSLECTVEGTSNPNLYWYRQAAGRGLQLLFYSVGIGQISSEVPQNLSASRPQDRQFILSSKKLLLSDSGFYLCAWSPPSGELFFGEGSRLTVL.

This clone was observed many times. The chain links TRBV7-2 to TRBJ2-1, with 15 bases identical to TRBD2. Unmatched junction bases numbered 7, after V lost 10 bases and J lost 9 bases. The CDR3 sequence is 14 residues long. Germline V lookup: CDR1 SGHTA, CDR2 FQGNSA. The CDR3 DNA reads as TGTGCCACCGGGACTAGCGGGGGGTTCGGTGAGCAGTTCTTC. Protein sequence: CATGTSGGFGEQFF.

The DNA for the CDR3 is TGTGCCAGCAGAACCAGCGGTACCTACGAGCAGTACTTC. This encodes CASRTSGTYEQYF. The rearrangement links TRBV6-5 to TRBJ2-7; TRBD2 is a possible D gene (5 bases). The CDR3 runs 13 residues. In germline, CDR1 is MNHEY, CDR2 SVGAGI. V was clipped by 6 bases and J by 2 bases, with 11 bases between them.